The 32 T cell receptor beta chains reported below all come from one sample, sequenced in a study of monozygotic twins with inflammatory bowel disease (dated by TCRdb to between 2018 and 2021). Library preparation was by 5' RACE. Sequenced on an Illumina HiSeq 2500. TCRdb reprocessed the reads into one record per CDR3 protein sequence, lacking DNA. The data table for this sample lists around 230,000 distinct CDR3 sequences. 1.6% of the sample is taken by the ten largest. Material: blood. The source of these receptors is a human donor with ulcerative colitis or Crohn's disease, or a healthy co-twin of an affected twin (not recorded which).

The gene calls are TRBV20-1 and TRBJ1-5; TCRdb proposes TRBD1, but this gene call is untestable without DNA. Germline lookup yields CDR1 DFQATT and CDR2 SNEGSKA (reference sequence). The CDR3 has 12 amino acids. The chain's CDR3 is CSVKGSNQPQHF.

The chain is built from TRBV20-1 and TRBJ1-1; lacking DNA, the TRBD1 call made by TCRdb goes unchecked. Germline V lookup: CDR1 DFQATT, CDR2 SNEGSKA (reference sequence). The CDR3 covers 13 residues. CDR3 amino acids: CSARSTLRGGAFF.

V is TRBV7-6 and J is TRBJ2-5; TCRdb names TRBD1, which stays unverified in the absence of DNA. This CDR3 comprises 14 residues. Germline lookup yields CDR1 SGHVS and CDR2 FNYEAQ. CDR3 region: CASSLSPGVETQYF.

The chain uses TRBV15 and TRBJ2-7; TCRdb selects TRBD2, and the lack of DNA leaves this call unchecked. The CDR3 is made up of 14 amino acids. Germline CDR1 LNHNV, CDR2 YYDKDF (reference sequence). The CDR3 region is CATSRDREGYEQYF.

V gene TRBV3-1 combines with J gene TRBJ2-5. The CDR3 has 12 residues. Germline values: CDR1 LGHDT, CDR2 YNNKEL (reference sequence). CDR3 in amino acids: CASSQESETQYF.

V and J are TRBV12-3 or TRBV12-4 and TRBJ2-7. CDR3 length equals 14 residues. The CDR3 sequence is CASSPLVGPYEQYF.

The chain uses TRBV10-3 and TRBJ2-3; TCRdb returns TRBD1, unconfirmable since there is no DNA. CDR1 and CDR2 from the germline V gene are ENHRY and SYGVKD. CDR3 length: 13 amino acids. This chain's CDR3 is CAARQGPTDTQYF.

The CDR3: CSALRETYEQYF. This chain connects TRBV29-1 to TRBJ2-7; TCRdb outputs TRBD1, but without DNA this stays unchecked. Per germline, CDR1 SQVTM and CDR2 ANQGSEA. The CDR3 has 12 amino acids.

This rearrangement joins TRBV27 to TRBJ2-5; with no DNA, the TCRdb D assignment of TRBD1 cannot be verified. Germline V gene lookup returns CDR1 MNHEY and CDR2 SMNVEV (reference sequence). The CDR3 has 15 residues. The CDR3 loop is CASRLNSHSPGTQYF.

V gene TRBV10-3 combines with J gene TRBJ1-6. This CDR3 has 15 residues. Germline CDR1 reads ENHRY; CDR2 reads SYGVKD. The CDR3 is CAISVGREGNSPLHF.

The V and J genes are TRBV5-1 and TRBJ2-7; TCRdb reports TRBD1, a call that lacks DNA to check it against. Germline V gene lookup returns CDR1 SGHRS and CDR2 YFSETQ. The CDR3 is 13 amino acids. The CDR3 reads CASHRPGAYEQYF.

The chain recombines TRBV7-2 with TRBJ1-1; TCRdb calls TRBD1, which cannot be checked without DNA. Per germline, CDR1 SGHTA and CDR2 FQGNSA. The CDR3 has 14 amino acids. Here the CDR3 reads CASSLSDSHTEAFF.

CDR3 amino acids: CASSPVNLRNEKLFF. V gene TRBV4-1 combines with J gene TRBJ1-4. Germline loops: CDR1 MGHRA, CDR2 YSYEKL. This CDR3 is 15 amino acids long.

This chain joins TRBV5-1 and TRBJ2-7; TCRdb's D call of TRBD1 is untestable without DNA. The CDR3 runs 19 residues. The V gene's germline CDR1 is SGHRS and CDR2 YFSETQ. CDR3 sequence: CASSSYPQGARDYDYEQYF. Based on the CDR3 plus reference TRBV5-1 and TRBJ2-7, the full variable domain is KAGVTQTPRYLIKTRGQQVTLSCSPISGHRSVSWYQQTPGQGLQFLFEYFSETQRNKGNFPGRFSGRQFSNSRSEMNVSTLELGDSALYLCASSSYPQGARDYDYEQYFGPGTRLTVT.

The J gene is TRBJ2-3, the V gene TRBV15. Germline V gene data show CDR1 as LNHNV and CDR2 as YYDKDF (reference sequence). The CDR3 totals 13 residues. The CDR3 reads CATSRDPGDTQYF.

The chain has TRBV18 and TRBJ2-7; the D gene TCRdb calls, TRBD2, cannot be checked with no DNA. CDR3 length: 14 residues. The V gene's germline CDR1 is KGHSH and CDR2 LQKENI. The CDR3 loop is CASSGGSMNYEQYF.

CDR3 loop: CASSPDPNTEAFF. V is TRBV7-2 and J is TRBJ1-1; TCRdb lists TRBD1, though no DNA is available to test this call. This CDR3 contains 13 residues. CDR1 and CDR2 (germline): SGHTA, FQGNSA.

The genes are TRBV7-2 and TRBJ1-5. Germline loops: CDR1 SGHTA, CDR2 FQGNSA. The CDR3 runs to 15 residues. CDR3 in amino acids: CASSPDSVLNQPQHF.

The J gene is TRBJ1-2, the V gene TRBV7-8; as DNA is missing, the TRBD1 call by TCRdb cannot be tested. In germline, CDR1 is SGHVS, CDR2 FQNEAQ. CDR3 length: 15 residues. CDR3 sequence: CASSLVWGTKDGYTF.

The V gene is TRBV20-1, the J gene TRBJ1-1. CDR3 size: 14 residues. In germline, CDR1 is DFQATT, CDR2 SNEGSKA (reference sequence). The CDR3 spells CSARDGRQVTEAFF.

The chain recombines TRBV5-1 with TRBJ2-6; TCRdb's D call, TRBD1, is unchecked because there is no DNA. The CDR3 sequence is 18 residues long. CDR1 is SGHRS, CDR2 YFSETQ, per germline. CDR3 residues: CASSSTGHLGSGANVLTF.

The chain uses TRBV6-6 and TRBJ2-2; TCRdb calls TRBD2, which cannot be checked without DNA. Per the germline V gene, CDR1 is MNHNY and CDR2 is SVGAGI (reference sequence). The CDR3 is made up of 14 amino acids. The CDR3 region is CASRDYPNTGELFF.

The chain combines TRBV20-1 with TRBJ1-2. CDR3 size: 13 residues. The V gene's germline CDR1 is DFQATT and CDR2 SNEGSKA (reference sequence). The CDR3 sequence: CSASLDFNYGYTF.

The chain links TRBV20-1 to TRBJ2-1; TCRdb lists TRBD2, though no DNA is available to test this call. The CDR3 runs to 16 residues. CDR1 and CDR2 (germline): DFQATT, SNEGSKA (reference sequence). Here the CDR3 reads CSSGLAGGPFYNEQFF.

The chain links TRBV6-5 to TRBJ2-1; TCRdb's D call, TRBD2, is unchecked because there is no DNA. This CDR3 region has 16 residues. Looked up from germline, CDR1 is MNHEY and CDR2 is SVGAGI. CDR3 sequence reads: CASSSPGAGGYNEQFF.

The CDR3 sequence: CASSPDRGSEAFF. The genes are TRBV4-2 and TRBJ1-1; the D call of TRBD1 rests on TCRdb alone, since no DNA is present to check it. This CDR3 has 13 amino acids. Germline V lookup: CDR1 LGHNA, CDR2 YNFKEQ.

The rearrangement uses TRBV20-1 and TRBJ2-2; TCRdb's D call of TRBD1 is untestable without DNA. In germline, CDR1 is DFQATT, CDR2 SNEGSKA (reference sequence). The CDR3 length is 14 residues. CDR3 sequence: CSVDRASGTGELFF.

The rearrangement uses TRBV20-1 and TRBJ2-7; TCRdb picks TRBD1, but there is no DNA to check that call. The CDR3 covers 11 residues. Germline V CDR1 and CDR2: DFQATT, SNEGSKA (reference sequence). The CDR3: CSLPDDHEQYF.

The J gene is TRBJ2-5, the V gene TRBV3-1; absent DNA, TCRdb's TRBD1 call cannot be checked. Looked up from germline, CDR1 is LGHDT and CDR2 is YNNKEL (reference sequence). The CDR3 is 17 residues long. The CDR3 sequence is CASSQDPPAASQETQYF.

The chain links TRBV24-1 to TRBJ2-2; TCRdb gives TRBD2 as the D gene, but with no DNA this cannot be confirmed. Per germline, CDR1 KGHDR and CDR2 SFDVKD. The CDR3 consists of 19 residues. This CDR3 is CATSDRGLAGTPNTGELFF.

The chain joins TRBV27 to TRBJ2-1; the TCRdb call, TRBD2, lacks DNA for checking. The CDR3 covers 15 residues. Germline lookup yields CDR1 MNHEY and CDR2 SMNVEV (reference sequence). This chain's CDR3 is CASSFGTSNGNEQFF.

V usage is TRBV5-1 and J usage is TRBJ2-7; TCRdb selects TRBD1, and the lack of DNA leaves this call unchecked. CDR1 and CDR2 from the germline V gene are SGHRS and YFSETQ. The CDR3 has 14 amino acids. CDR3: CASNRQGRDYEQYF.